The present TCR beta chain was sequenced within a study of blood T cell repertoires in COVID-19. Study as a whole: COVID-19 samples from acute and convalescent phases originated in the United States, Italy and Spain. Sources were T cells, B-cell-depleted T cells, or PBMCs; the material itself was cDNA or gDNA.

The V segment lost 7 bases and the J segment 5 bases; nucleotides outside the gene matches: 13. Germline V gene sequence: CDR1 SGHRS, CDR2 YFSETQ. The CDR3 totals 17 residues. Original data processing: Amplification with reference gene primers provided the estimates of nucleated cell counts. TCRdb keeps only in-frame clones here, not all; method: immunoSEQ multiplex PCR. Clone size and the V and J calls come from that table; the DNA yielded D and trimming. This sample has 350,000 to 400,000 clones, with 90% found just once. Sequencing was carried out using peripheral blood. The sequence was collected from a young man with active or convalescent COVID-19. J is TRBJ2-1 and V is TRBV5-1; 12 nucleotides agree with TRBD2. The CDR3 nucleotides are TGCGCCAGCCATACAACTAGCGGGGGGTTTCGGGACAATGAGCAGTTCTTC. It is translated as CASHTTSGGFRDNEQFF. The variable domain in full, with the rest retrieved from reference TRBV5-1 and TRBJ2-1, is KAGVTQTPRYLIKTRGQQVTLSCSPISGHRSVSWYQQTPGQGLQFLFEYFSETQRNKGNFPGRFSGRQFSNSRSEMNVSTLELGDSALYLCASHTTSGGFRDNEQFFGPGTRLTVL.